Listed below are T cell receptor beta chains from one sample, sequenced in a study of cytomegalovirus exposure and HLA in healthy donors. Repertoires were generated with immunoSEQ multiplex PCR, while TCRdb's copy carries only in-frame clones and drops some. Counted here are 140,000 to 150,000 clones, approximately 89% occurring once; the ten biggest clones make up 0.6% to 0.8%. The sequenced sample was PBMCs. The origin of the receptors is a man younger than 35 in good health and CMV-seronegative. The CDR3 runs from the conserved cysteine through the conserved F or W.

j_call v_call cdr3_aa
TRBJ1-1 TRBV7-2 CASSRRTGAGNTEAFF
TRBJ2-1 TRBV25-1 CASTPPGPNEQFF
TRBJ2-5 TRBV2 CASSPGQGQWKTQYF
TRBJ1-1 TRBV11-3 CASSFGGIDTEAFF
TRBJ2-5 TRBV27 CASSRGTSGKETQYF
TRBJ1-4 TRBV7-9 CASSPTGGAANEKLFF
TRBJ2-1 TRBV10-1 CASSEGLAPYNEQFF
TRBJ2-1 TRBV4-1 CASSQGPLREKNYNEQFF
TRBJ2-6 TRBV10-3 CAIRDTGRSSGANVLTF
TRBJ2-7 TRBV4-1 CASSQAGFGGRVSYEQYF
TRBJ2-2 TRBV7-9 CASSLEQGIGELFF
TRBJ1-1 TRBV21-1 CASSKGQLNTEAFF
TRBJ2-1 TRBV9 CASSVDPGQAGVEQFF